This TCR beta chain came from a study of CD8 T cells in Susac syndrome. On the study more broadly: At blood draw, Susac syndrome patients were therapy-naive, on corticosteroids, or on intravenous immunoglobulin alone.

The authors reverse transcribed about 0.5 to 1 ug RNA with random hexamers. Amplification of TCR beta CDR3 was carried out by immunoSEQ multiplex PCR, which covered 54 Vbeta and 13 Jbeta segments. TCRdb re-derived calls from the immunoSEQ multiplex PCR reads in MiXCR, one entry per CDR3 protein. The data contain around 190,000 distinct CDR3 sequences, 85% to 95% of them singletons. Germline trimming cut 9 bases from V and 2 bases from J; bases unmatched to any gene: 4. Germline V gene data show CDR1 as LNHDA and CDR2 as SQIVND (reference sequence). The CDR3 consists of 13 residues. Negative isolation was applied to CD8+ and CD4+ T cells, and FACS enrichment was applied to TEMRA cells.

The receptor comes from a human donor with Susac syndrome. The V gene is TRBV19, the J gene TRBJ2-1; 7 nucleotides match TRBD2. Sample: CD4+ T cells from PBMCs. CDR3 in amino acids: CASLADPYNEQFF. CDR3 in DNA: TGTGCCAGCCTAGCGGATCCCTACAATGAGCAGTTCTTC.